This T cell receptor (beta chain) comes out of a study of T cell repertoires in cytomegalovirus infection. Study-level results: Summed frequency of public TCR beta families distinguished CMV carriers with the relevant HLA.

This clonotype occurred a few times. As yet, its antigen is unknown. The CDR3 loop spans 16 amino acids. Germline V lookup: CDR1 GTSNPN, CDR2 SVGIG (reference sequence). With 4 bases clipped from V and 6 bases from J, the junction kept 10 bases outside the gene matches. TCRdb reprocessed the reads with MiXCR, giving one entry per CDR3 protein. In the table there are 450,000 to 600,000 distinct CDR3 sequences, 30% to 35% of which are singletons. The origin of this receptor is a human donor in good health (CMV status not recorded). Some clones in this sample may be carry-over from other donors' samples. Source: cultured PBMCs, taken from culture after CMV antigen stimulation. This rearrangement joins TRBV30 to TRBJ2-1, with 12 bases matching TRBD1. The CDR3 DNA sequence: TGTGCCTGGAACCGACCCGGGACAGGGGGCGTCAATGAGCAGTTCTTC. Protein product: CAWNRPGTGGVNEQFF.